A single sample is the source of the 13 T cell receptor beta chains below, sequenced in a study of cytomegalovirus exposure and HLA in healthy donors. Both 60 Vbeta primers and 13 Jbeta primers went into the PCR. Measured with immunoSEQ multiplex PCR; TCRdb has only the in-frame clones, and not every one. The sample contains 180,000 or so clones, about 80% of which appear only once. The sample taken for sequencing was PBMCs. All receptors come from a woman in her thirties in good health and CMV-seropositive.

The chain employs TRBV7-2 and TRBJ2-1; 8 bases are shared with TRBD2. In germline, CDR1 is SGHTA, CDR2 FQGNSA. The CDR3 extends over 15 amino acids. V was clipped by 4 bases and J by 7 bases; unmatched bases: 9. In DNA, the CDR3 is TGTGCCAGCAGCTCGATCGGACTAGCCAAAAATGAGCAGTTCTTC. Protein product: CASSSIGLAKNEQFF. The full variable domain, rest sourced from reference TRBV7-2 and TRBJ2-1, is GAGVSQSPSNKVTEKGKDVELRCDPISGHTALYWYRQSLGQGLEFLIYFQGNSAPDKSGLPSDRFSAERTGGSVSTLTIQRTQQEDSAVYLCASSSIGLAKNEQFFGPGTRLTVL.

This clone was counted a few times. This sequence joins TRBV7-9 and TRBJ1-2; tentative D call: TRBD1 (5 bases). The CDR3 runs to 13 residues. V was clipped by 5 bases and J by 4 bases, with 11 bases between them. Germline V CDR1 and CDR2: SEHNR, FQNEAQ (reference sequence). This CDR3 is CASSQSDSYGYTF. The CDR3 DNA reads as TGTGCCAGCAGCCAAAGCGACAGCTATGGCTACACCTTC. The whole variable domain, remainder taken from reference TRBV7-9 and TRBJ1-2, is DTGVSQNPRHKITKRGQNVTFRCDPISEHNRLYWYRQTLGQGPEFLTYFQNEAQLEKSRLLSDRFSAERPKGSFSTLEIQRTEQGDSAMYLCASSQSDSYGYTFGSGTRLTVV.

The chain employs TRBV30 and TRBJ1-2, with a possible D match to TRBD1 (5 bases). The CDR3 has 16 residues. CDR1 and CDR2 from the germline V gene are GTSNPN and SVGIG (reference sequence). The V end was cut by 1 base, the J end by 3 bases, with 18 bases between. CDR3 nucleotides: TGTGCCTGGAGTGATATCCGATTCCGGGGGTACTATGGCTACACCTTC. It encodes CAWSDIRFRGYYGYTF.

The chain joins TRBV10-2 to TRBJ1-1; a weak D match, TRBD1 (6 bases). CDR3 length equals 15 residues. Germline assignment: CDR1 WSHSY and CDR2 SAAADI. With 8 bases removed from V and 0 bases from J, the gap between germline ends came to 16 bases. The CDR3: CASSLRQGMNTEAFF. DNA for the CDR3: TGCGCCAGCTCCCTAAGGCAGGGGATGAACACTGAAGCTTTCTTT.

The gene calls are TRBV6-5 and TRBJ2-7; 7 nucleotides agree with TRBD1. Germline trimming cut 6 bases from V and 1 base from J; bases unmatched to any gene: 6. Germline lookup yields CDR1 MNHEY and CDR2 SVGAGI. The CDR3 extends over 14 amino acids. Here the CDR3 DNA reads TGTGCCAGCAGCCAGACAGGGCCTTCCTACGAGCAGTACTTC. Amino acid sequence: CASSQTGPSYEQYF.

The chain has TRBV7-2 and TRBJ2-5, with D unresolved. Germline V gene data show CDR1 as SGHTA and CDR2 as FQGNSA. Trimming stripped 0 bases from V and 5 bases from J, with 4 bases between. The CDR3 is 12 residues long. CDR3 DNA: TGTGCCAGCAGCTTAGCCCTCGAGACCCAGTACTTC. This gives the protein CASSLALETQYF.

CDR3 bases: TGTGCCAGCTCACCGGGAGTAGATCAGCCCCAGCATTTT. It encodes CASSPGVDQPQHF. V and J are TRBV18 and TRBJ1-5; unclear D gene. The germline V gene has CDR1 KGHSH and CDR2 LQKENI. The CDR3 totals 13 residues. V gave up 3 bases and J gave up 5 bases, with 8 bases separating them.

J is TRBJ1-2 and V is TRBV5-1; TRBD1 matches 7 bases. The ends lost 4 bases at V and 8 bases at J; junction bases unmatched: 11. Germline CDR1 and CDR2: SGHRS and YFSETQ. CDR3 length equals 14 residues. The CDR3: CASSPTTGSKGYTF. CDR3 nucleotides: TGCGCCAGCAGCCCGACGACAGGGTCTAAAGGCTACACCTTC.

This chain links TRBV29-1 with TRBJ2-1; 8 nucleotides line up with TRBD2. This CDR3 has 16 amino acids. Germline V gene data show CDR1 as SQVTM and CDR2 as ANQGSEA. J lost 2 bases, V lost 5 bases, and 11 bases had no gene match. This CDR3 is CSVLSGGPITYNEQFF. The CDR3 DNA reads TGCAGCGTTCTAAGCGGGGGCCCTATTACCTACAATGAGCAGTTCTTC.

The chain couples TRBV4-3 to TRBJ2-1; the match to TRBD2 covers 7 bases. The length of the CDR3 is 17 residues. V gave up 2 bases and J gave up 0 bases; unmatched junction bases: 7. Germline assignment: CDR1 LGHNA and CDR2 YSLEER. The CDR3 DNA reads as TGCGCCAGCAGCCAATTGCTGGGAGGGCCCTCCTACAATGAGCAGTTCTTC. Translated: CASSQLLGGPSYNEQFF.

The CDR3 nucleotides are TGTGCCAGCATTTGGACAGGCTATAGCAATCAGCCCCAGCATTTT. This gives the protein CASIWTGYSNQPQHF. The J gene is TRBJ1-5, the V gene TRBV6-6; 7 bases align to TRBD1. CDR3 size: 15 residues. V lost 7 bases, J lost 0 bases, and 6 bases stayed unmatched. CDR1 is MNHNY and CDR2 is SVGAGI in the germline V gene (reference sequence).

This chain connects TRBV9 to TRBJ2-5; 16 nucleotides line up with TRBD2. The CDR3 extends over 17 amino acids. V lost 3 bases and J lost 5; bases outside the gene matches: 7. The germline CDR1 and CDR2 sequences are SGDLS and YYNGEE. Here the CDR3 DNA reads TGTGCCAGCAGCGATGGGACTAGCGGGGGGGCCTCGGAGACCCAGTACTTC. Protein: CASSDGTSGGASETQYF.

The chain employs TRBV4-1 and TRBJ1-1, with D maybe TRBD1 (6 bases). V was cut by 2 bases and J by 3 bases, with 16 bases left in between. The CDR3 covers 16 residues. From germline, CDR1 is MGHRA and CDR2 YSYEKL. The CDR3 region is CASSQTLGAAYTEAFF. CDR3 bases: TGCGCCAGCAGCCAAACGTTGGGGGCAGCATACACTGAAGCTTTCTTT.